These T cell receptor beta chains were read from a single sample in a study of cytomegalovirus exposure and HLA in healthy donors. Only in-frame clones appear in the TCRdb table, and some are missing; sequencing was by immunoSEQ multiplex PCR. The sample holds about 160,000 clones, roughly 84% seen once. The sample comprised PBMCs. The source of these receptors is a boy younger than 10 in good health and CMV-seronegative. CDR3s include the opening cysteine and the closing phenylalanine or tryptophan. The D gene is left open where the match is weak. Size values are once, few and many counts, or a class for expanded clones, and some rows have none.

TRBV27	.	TRBJ2-5	13	.	TGTGCCAGCAGTTTAATCGGGGGAGAGACCCAGTACTTC	CASSLIGGETQYF
TRBV19	.	TRBJ2-5	13	few	TGTGCCAGTAGTTTCGCGTACCAAGAGACCCAGTACTTC	CASSFAYQETQYF
TRBV7-2	TRBD1	TRBJ1-3	16	.	TGTGCCAGCAGCTTCATGGTAACAGGGGCTGGAAACACCATATATTTT	CASSFMVTGAGNTIYF
TRBV29-1	.	TRBJ2-1	13	once	TGCAGCGCCCCGAGAGGTGCGAGGAATGAGCAGTTCTTC	CSAPRGARNEQFF
TRBV5-6	TRBD2	TRBJ2-7	13	.	TGTGCCAGCAGTGGGGGGAGGGTACGCGAGCAGTACTTC	CASSGGRVREQYF
TRBV25-1	TRBD1	TRBJ1-5	16	.	TGTGCCAGCAGTGACCGGGACAGGGGATTCGATCAGCCCCAGCATTTT	CASSDRDRGFDQPQHF
TRBV4-2	TRBD2	TRBJ2-1	17	.	TGTGCCAGCAGCCAAAGCCCCCTAGCGGGAGCGGCATTTGAGCAGTTCTTC	CASSQSPLAGAAFEQFF
TRBV6-5	.	TRBJ2-7	14	.	TGTGCCAGCAGTTACTCTCCAGACTCCTACGAGCAGTACTTC	CASSYSPDSYEQYF
TRBV11-2	.	TRBJ2-7	14	.	TGTGCCAGCAGCTTTACAGGGATCGACGACGAGCAGTACTTC	CASSFTGIDDEQYF
TRBV10-3	.	TRBJ2-7	16	.	TGTGCCATCAGTGAAACATTCGGCGGGAACTCCTACGAGCAGTACTTC	CAISETFGGNSYEQYF
TRBV6-7	.	TRBJ2-7	14	.	TGTGCCAGCAGTGACTTGACAGAAGTCAACGAGCAGTACTTC	CASSDLTEVNEQYF
TRBV2	.	TRBJ1-5	15	.	TGTGCCAGCAATGGAATCAGGGGAGGGAATCAGCCCCAGCATTTT	CASNGIRGGNQPQHF
TRBV4-1	.	TRBJ2-7	13	once	TGCGCCAGCAGCCACCGGAGGGGCTACGAGCAGTACTTC	CASSHRRGYEQYF
TRBV5-6	TRBD1	TRBJ1-1	14	.	TGTGCCAGCAGCTGGGGACAGGGGAACACTGAAGCTTTCTTT	CASSWGQGNTEAFF
TRBV9	TRBD2	TRBJ2-1	17	.	TGTGCCAGCAGCACGAGCCCGACTAGCGGGAGTGCTGGTGAGCAGTTCTTC	CASSTSPTSGSAGEQFF
TRBV6-6	.	TRBJ1-1	13	few	TGTGCCAGCAGTTACTCGTCCGTAACTGAAGCTTTCTTT	CASSYSSVTEAFF
TRBV5-1	TRBD2	TRBJ2-5	17	.	TGCGCCAGCAGCACTGGACTAGCGGGAGGGCCTCGTGAGACCCAGTACTTC	CASSTGLAGGPRETQYF
TRBV5-6	.	TRBJ1-5	15	few	TGTGCCAGCAGCTTACGTAGGGGTCATAATCAGCCCCAGCATTTT	CASSLRRGHNQPQHF
TRBV29-1	TRBD1	TRBJ1-2	15	.	TGCAGCGGCCTGGGGAAGGGACAGGAATGGAGTGGCTACACCTTC	CSGLGKGQEWSGYTF
TRBV5-6	TRBD1	TRBJ1-2	13	.	TGTGCCAGCAGCTCCGGGACAGGAGAAGGCTACACCTTC	CASSSGTGEGYTF
TRBV5-4	.	TRBJ1-1	14	.	TGTGCCAGCAGCTTGGGGCCGATGAACACTGAAGCTTTCTTT	CASSLGPMNTEAFF
TRBV28	TRBD1	TRBJ1-4	18	once	TGTGCCAGCACCCCGGTAGGGACAGGGAGCCTTCCCGGCGAAAAACTGTTTTTT	CASTPVGTGSLPGEKLFF
TRBV29-1	TRBD2	TRBJ2-1	17	.	TGCAGCGTTGTTGGGGGGGCCGTGACTAGCGGTTCAAATGAGCAGTTCTTC	CSVVGGAVTSGSNEQFF
TRBV11-2	.	TRBJ1-2	13	.	TGTGCCAGCAGCTTAGCATCCTCAGGAGGCTACACCTTC	CASSLASSGGYTF
TRBV13	.	TRBJ2-7	16	.	TGTGCCAGCAGCTTAGAGCGCAGGGAAGGGACCTACGAGCAGTACTTC	CASSLERREGTYEQYF
TRBV12-5	TRBD2	TRBJ2-1	15	.	TGTGCTAGTGGTTTGGTCCAGGGACTAGCCGGTGAGCAGTTCTTC	CASGLVQGLAGEQFF
TRBV29-1	TRBD2	TRBJ2-7	12	.	TGCAGCGGGGCCCGACTAGCCGGGGAGCAGTACTTC	CSGARLAGEQYF
TRBV7-6	.	TRBJ2-3	15	.	TGTGCCACCCAGCGAGAGCCTAGCGGCACAGATACGCAGTATTTT	CATQREPSGTDTQYF
TRBV29-1	.	TRBJ2-7	15	.	TGCAGCGTCGGCATTCCCAACAGGGGAGGCTACGAGCAGTACTTC	CSVGIPNRGGYEQYF
TRBV9	.	TRBJ2-2	13	once	TGTGCCAGCAGCTTAAGACTAGCCGGGGAGCTGTTTTTT	CASSLRLAGELFF
TRBV28	.	TRBJ2-7	13	.	TGTGCCAGCAGTGCCCGCGAATCCTACGAGCAGTACTTC	CASSARESYEQYF
TRBV29-1	.	TRBJ2-7	13	.	TGCAGCGGAAGCAGGGGACCCTCCTACGAGCAGTACTTC	CSGSRGPSYEQYF